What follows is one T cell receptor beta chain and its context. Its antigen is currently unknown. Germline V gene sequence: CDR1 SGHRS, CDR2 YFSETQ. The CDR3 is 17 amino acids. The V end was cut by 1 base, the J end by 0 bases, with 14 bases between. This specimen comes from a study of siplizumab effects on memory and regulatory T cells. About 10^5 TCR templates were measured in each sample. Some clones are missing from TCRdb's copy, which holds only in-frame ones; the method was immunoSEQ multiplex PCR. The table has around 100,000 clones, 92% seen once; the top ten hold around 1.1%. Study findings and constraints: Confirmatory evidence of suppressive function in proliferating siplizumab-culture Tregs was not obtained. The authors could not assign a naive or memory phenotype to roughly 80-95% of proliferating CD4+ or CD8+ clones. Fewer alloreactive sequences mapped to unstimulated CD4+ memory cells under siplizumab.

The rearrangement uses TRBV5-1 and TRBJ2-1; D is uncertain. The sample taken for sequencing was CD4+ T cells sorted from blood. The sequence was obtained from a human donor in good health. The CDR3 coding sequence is TGCGCCAGCAGCTTGTCAGGTCGCTCGAGCTCCTACAATGAGCAGTTCTTC. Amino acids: CASSLSGRSSSYNEQFF.